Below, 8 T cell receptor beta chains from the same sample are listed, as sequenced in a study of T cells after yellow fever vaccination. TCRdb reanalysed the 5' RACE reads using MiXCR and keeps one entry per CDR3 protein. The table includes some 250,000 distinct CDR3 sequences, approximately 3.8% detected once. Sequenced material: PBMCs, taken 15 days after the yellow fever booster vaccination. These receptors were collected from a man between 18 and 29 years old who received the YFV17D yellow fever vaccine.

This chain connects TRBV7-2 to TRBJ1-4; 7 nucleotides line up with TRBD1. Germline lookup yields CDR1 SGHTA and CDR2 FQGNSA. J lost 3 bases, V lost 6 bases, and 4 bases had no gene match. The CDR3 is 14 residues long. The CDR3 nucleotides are TGTGCCAGCAGTCCCACAGGGGCTAATGAAAAACTGTTTTTT. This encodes CASSPTGANEKLFF.

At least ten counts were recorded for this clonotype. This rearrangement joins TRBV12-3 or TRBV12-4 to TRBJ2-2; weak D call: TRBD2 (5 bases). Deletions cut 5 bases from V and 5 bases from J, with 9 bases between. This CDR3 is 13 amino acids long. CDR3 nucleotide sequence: TGTGCCAGCAGTCTTACTAGGACCGGGGAGCTGTTTTTT. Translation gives CASSLTRTGELFF.

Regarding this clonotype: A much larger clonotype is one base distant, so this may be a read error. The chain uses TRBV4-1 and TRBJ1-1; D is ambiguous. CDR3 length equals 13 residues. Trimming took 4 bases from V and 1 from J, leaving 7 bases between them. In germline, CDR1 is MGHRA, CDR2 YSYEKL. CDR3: CASSRQRNTEAFF. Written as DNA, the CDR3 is TGCGCCAGCAGCCGGCAGAGGAACACTGAAGCTTTCTTT.

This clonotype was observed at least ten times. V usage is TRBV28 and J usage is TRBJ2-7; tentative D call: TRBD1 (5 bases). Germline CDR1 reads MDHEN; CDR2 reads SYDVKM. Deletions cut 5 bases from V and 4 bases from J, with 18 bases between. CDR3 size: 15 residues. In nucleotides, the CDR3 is TGTGCCAGCAGTCCCACTATCGGACATCGGTACGAGCAGTACGTC. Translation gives CASSPTIGHRYEQYV.

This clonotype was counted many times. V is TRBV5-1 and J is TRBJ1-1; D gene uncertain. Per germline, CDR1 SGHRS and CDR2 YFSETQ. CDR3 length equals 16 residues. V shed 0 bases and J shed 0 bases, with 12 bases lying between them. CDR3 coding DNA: TGCGCCAGCAGCTTGGCCGTGGGGATCCTGAACACTGAAGCTTTCTTT. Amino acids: CASSLAVGILNTEAFF.

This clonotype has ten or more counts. The CDR3 here is CASSWTGANEKLFF. CDR3 DNA sequence: TGTGCCAGCAGTTGGACAGGGGCTAATGAAAAACTGTTTTTT. The J gene is TRBJ1-4, the V gene TRBV12-3 or TRBV12-4; the match to TRBD1 covers 9 bases. The CDR3 loop spans 14 amino acids. Losses at the gene ends were 4 bases for V and 3 bases for J; bases not matched to a gene: 0.

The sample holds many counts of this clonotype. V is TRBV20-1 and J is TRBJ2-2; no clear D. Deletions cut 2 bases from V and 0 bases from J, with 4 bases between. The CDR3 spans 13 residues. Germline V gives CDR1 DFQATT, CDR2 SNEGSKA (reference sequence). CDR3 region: CSARQTNTGELFF. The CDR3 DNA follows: TGCAGTGCTAGACAGACGAACACCGGGGAGCTGTTTTTT.

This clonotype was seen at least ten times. CDR3 residues: CASSYDRPFNTEAFF. CDR3 bases: TGCGCCAGCAGCTACGACAGGCCTTTTAACACTGAAGCTTTCTTT. V is TRBV5-1 and J is TRBJ1-1, with a tentative D call TRBD1 (6 bases). V lost 3 bases and J lost 2, with 14 bases in between. Germline CDR1 SGHRS, CDR2 YFSETQ. CDR3 length equals 15 residues. Full variable domain (rest looked up from reference TRBV5-1 and TRBJ1-1): KAGVTQTPRYLIKTRGQQVTLSCSPISGHRSVSWYQQTPGQGLQFLFEYFSETQRNKGNFPGRFSGRQFSNSRSEMNVSTLELGDSALYLCASSYDRPFNTEAFFGQGTRLTVV.